One TCR beta chain is described in this entry. Its antigen is unidentified. Each sample came from a Caucasian adult donor living in Nashville, Tennessee. This record comes from a study of shared clonotypes between healthy human individuals. Study-wide results and caveats: In this cohort, only blood was sampled, and tissue repertoires likely differ.

Each subset's genomic DNA was shared equally among a number of immunoSEQ plates. The table came from immunoSEQ multiplex PCR; TCRdb's copy has only in-frame clones and leaves some out. The table has 450,000 to 500,000 clones, 79% seen once. Per the germline V gene, CDR1 is SGHNT and CDR2 is YYREEE (reference sequence). Losses at the gene ends were 3 bases for V and 0 bases for J; bases not matched to a gene: 3. This CDR3 comprises 17 residues. Sequencing was done on a sample of PBMCs. The chain links TRBV5-4 to TRBJ2-3, with TRBD2 identical over 14 bases. The TCR sequence derives from a woman aged 40 to 50 in good health. Some clones in this sample may be carry-over from other donors' samples. CDR3 in amino acids: CASSWGTSGSSTDTQYF. DNA for the CDR3: TGTGCCAGCAGCTGGGGGACTAGCGGGAGCAGCACAGATACGCAGTATTTT. Together with reference TRBV5-4 and TRBJ2-3, the CDR3 gives the full variable domain: ETGVTQSPTHLIKTRGQQVTLRCSSQSGHNTVSWYQQALGQGPQFIFQYYREEENGRGNFPPRFSGLQFPNYSSELNVNALELDDSALYLCASSWGTSGSSTDTQYFGPGTRLTVL.